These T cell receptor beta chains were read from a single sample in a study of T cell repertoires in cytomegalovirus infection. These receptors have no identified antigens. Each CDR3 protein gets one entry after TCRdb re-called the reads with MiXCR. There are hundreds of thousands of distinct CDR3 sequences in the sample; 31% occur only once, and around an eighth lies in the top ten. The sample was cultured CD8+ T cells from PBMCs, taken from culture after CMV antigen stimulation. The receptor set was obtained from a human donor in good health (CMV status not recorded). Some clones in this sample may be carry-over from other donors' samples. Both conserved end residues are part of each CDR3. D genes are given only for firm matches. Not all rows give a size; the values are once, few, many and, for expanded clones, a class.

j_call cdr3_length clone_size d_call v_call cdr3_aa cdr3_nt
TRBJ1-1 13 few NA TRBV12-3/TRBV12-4 CASSHVQRTEAFF TGTGCCAGCAGTCACGTCCAGAGGACTGAAGCTTTCTTT
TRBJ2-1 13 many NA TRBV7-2 CASSLSGSIEQFF TGTGCCAGCAGCTTAAGTGGAAGTATTGAGCAGTTCTTC
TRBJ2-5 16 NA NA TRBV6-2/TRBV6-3 CASSSWGLSNQETQYF TGTGCCAGCAGTTCCTGGGGACTGTCAAACCAAGAGACCCAGTACTTC
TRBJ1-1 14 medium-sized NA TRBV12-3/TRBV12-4 CASSNTSWNTEAFF TGTGCCAGCAGTAATACGTCCTGGAACACTGAAGCTTTCTTT
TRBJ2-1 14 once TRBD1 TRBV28 CTSSDRGTYNEQFF TGTACCAGCAGCGACAGGGGTACCTACAATGAGCAGTTCTTC
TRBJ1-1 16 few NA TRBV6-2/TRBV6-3 CASSSDPARFNTEAFF TGTGCCAGCAGTTCTGACCCCGCGCGTTTCAACACTGAAGCTTTCTTT
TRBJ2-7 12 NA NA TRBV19 CASSIDSLEQYF TGTGCCAGTAGTATCGACTCCCTCGAGCAGTACTTC
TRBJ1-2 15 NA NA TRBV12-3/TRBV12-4 CASSREGGLNYGYTF TGTGCCAGCAGTAGGGAGGGGGGACTCAACTATGGCTACACCTTC
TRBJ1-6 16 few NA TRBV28 CASSFLDILGNSPLHF TGTGCCAGCAGTTTCCTAGACATTCTGGGTAATTCACCCCTCCACTTT
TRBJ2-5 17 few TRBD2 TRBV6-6 CASSYSPGLAGLETQYF TGTGCCAGCAGTTACTCACCGGGACTAGCGGGGTTAGAGACCCAGTACTTC
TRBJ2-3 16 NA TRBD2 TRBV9 CASSVEGAGLTDTQYF TGTGCCAGCAGCGTAGAGGGAGCGGGGCTCACAGATACGCAGTATTTT
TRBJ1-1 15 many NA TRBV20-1 CSATFSGGMNTEAFF TGCAGTGCTACCTTCTCCGGGGGAATGAACACTGAAGCTTTCTTT
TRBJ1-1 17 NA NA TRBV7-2 CASSLGAGTGTTYSAFF TGTGCCAGCAGCTTAGGCGCCGGGACCGGGACGACATACTCCGCTTTCTTT
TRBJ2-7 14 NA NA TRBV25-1 CASSEYQGSYEQYF TGTGCCAGCAGTGAATATCAGGGCTCCTACGAGCAGTACTTC
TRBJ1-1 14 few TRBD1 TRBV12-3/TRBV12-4 CASSFTQGGTEAFF TGTGCCAGCAGTTTCACTCAGGGGGGCACTGAAGCTTTCTTT